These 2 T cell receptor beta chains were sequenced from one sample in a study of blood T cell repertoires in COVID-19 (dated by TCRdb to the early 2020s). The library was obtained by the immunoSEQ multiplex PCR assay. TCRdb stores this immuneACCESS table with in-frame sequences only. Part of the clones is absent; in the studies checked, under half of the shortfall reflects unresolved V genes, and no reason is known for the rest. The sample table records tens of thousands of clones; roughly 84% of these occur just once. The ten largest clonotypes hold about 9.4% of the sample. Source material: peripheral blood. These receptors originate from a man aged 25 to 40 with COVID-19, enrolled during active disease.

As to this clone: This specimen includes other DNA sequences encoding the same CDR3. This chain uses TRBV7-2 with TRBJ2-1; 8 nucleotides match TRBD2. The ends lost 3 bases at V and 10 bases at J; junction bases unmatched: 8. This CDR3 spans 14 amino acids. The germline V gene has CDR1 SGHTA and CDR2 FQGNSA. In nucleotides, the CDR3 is TGTGCCAGCAGCTTTGCGGGGGGAGGGGGGGAGCAGTTCTTC. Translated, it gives CASSFAGGGGEQFF. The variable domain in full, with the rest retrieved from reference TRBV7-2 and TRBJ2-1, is GAGVSQSPSNKVTEKGKDVELRCDPISGHTALYWYRQSLGQGLEFLIYFQGNSAPDKSGLPSDRFSAERTGGSVSTLTIQRTQQEDSAVYLCASSFAGGGGEQFFGPGTRLTVL.

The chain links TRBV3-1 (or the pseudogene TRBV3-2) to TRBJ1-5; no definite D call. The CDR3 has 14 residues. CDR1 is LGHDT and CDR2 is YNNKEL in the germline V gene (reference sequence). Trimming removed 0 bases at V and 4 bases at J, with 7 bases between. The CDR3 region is CASSQDPGNQPQHF. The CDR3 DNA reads TGTGCCAGCAGCCAAGATCCGGGGAATCAGCCCCAGCATTTT.